This note documents a single TCR beta chain sequence. Its antigen has not been determined. No base-level quality is on record; no much larger clone is a single base apart. The sample is drawn from a study of T cell responses to AZD1222 COVID-19 vaccine (dated by TCRdb to about 2021). Broadly, across the study: A total of roughly 240 trial participants underwent TCR sequencing, of whom roughly 210 received two doses of AZD1222 and around 25 received two doses of the MenACWY control vaccine. Trial participants were enrolled by age into 18-55, 56-69 and 70-plus year subgroups, with 148, 28 and 57 TCR-sequenced participants respectively.

On the study overall, not on this receptor specifically: After two AZD1222 doses, spike-specific TCR breadth and depth were significantly higher than at day 0 and than in MenACWY recipients. Vaccine-associated CD4 TCRs spanned the whole spike protein, with dominant responses in regions 160-218 and 743-854. Reportedly, almost half of the unique spike-specific TCRs recognized epitopes lying outside the regions that are mutated in the B.1.351 and B.1.1.7 variants. Participants were mostly white British, with more females than males. The authors suggested clonal diversity may have been underestimated. Conclusions about previously exposed vaccinees are limited because only six or seven AZD1222 recipients were SARS-CoV-2 seropositive at baseline. The 56-69-year group was small, and its depth increase did not reach significance, likely because of low power. No day 14 peak-response samples were available, so repertoires were characterized only after the peak T cell response.

From cysteine to phenylalanine, the CDR3 is 12 amino acids long. Left in the record is the CDR3 DNA by itself, 36 bases read in frame from the first base. The CDR1 and CDR2 encoded by the germline V gene are KGHSH and LQKENI. V is shortened by 4 bases, J by 4 bases, and the region joining them spans 7 bases. In the paper's terms, the time point label means: about 28 days (+/-7) after the second vaccine dose. AZD1222 recipients with second doses at about 4 weeks or about 12 weeks were pooled, because spike-specific TCR depth and breadth did not differ between schedules. Vaccinee samples came from UK trials COV001 and COV002, including a single-blind randomized controlled phase 2/3 trial of AZD1222 (ChAdOx1 nCoV-19) in healthy adults. For TCRbeta chain sequencing, PBMC samples were collected from trial participants at day 0 and at day 28 after the second dose. The CDR3 regions of human TCRbeta chains were analyzed by immunosequencing. Turning to the authors' computational methods: TCRs in the repertoires were matched against a reference library of SARS-CoV-2-specific TCRs that had been generated with the MIRA antigen-specificity platform. Breadth meant the fraction of unique TCRs that were SARS-CoV-2-associated, whereas depth meant the fraction of total T cells that were SARS-CoV-2-associated. Each spike-specific TCR was assigned to its reactive spike region and to a CD4 or CD8 class using the MIRA data. Log10-transformed breadth and depth values were compared by one-way ANOVA with Sidak's multiple comparisons tests. This immuneACCESS table, as held by TCRdb, lists in-frame sequences with V and J called but not all clones. Of the missing ones, under half trace to an unresolved V gene in checked studies; the others have no known cause. V, J and clone size were drawn from that table, and D and trimming were deduced from the DNA. The sample table records 24,000 or so clones; more than 75% of these occur just once. Jointly, the top ten make up under 35% of the sample.

This clonotype originated in an adult who received the AZD1222 COVID-19 vaccine. The specimen was peripheral blood, collected 28 days after the second AZD1222 dose. The receptor chain draws on TRBV18 and TRBJ1-1; the D segment cannot be called with confidence. Here the CDR3 is given as CASSQEGTEAFF. The DNA reads TGTGCCAGCTCACAGGAAGGCACTGAAGCTTTCTTT.